This passage covers 21 T cell receptor beta chains from one sample sequenced in a study of OX40 agonist ivuxolimab in advanced cancers. TCRdb's copy holds only in-frame clones and misses some; the assay was immunoSEQ multiplex PCR. The sample carries tens of thousands of clones, more than 75% recorded once. Sequences were derived from CD4+ or CD8+ T cells sorted from blood, sampled in a trial of the OX40 agonist ivuxolimab. These receptors originate from an adult with an advanced solid tumor such as melanoma, head and neck, liver or kidney cancer.

The chain couples TRBV25-1 to TRBJ2-7, with 7 bases fitting TRBD1. With V trimmed by 1 base and J by 2 bases, 2 bases remained unmatched. The CDR3 extends over 14 amino acids. CDR1 MGHDK and CDR2 SYGVNS come from the germline V gene. CDR3 sequence: CASSEWDRTYEQYF. CDR3 DNA: TGTGCCAGCAGTGAATGGGACAGAACCTACGAGCAGTACTTC.

V and J are TRBV14 and TRBJ2-1; 7 positions match TRBD1. V was pared by 4 bases and J by 14 bases, with 8 bases of the junction left unmatched. In germline, CDR1 is SGHDN, CDR2 FVKESK. The CDR3 length is 12 residues. CDR3 protein: CASSPTGTREFF. CDR3 DNA sequence: TGTGCCAGCAGCCCGACAGGGACCCGAGAGTTCTTC.

The chain couples TRBV5-4 to TRBJ1-1, with TRBD1 matching over 9 bases. This CDR3 is 16 amino acids long. The V gene end was trimmed by 4 bases and the J gene end by 4 bases; junction bases not matched to a gene: 11. Germline values: CDR1 SGHNT, CDR2 YYREEE (reference sequence). CDR3 in amino acids: CASSADPGQGVTEAFF. As DNA, the CDR3 is TGTGCCAGCAGCGCAGACCCGGGACAGGGTGTCACTGAAGCTTTCTTT.

V and J are TRBV6-6 and TRBJ1-1, with D possibly being TRBD1 (5 bases). The V and J ends lost 0 bases and 1 base respectively, with 9 bases between them. The CDR3 is made up of 15 amino acids. Looked up from germline, CDR1 is MNHNY and CDR2 is SVGAGI (reference sequence). CDR3 residues: CASSYSRGPNTEAFF. The DNA of the CDR3 is TGTGCCAGCAGTTACTCTAGGGGTCCGAACACTGAAGCTTTCTTT.

V gene TRBV7-9 combines with J gene TRBJ2-1, with TRBD1 identical over 7 bases. This CDR3 region has 15 residues. V lost 2 bases and J lost 4; bases outside the gene matches: 5. Germline-derived CDR1 and CDR2 are SEHNR and FQNEAQ (reference sequence). CDR3 sequence reads: CASSLQDRSYNEQFF. CDR3 DNA sequence: TGTGCCAGCAGCTTACAGGACAGGTCGTACAATGAGCAGTTCTTC.

The chain has TRBV4-1 and TRBJ2-1, with 7 bases lining up with TRBD1. The germline V gene encodes CDR1 MGHRA and CDR2 YSYEKL. With 4 bases clipped from V and 1 base from J, the junction kept 10 bases outside the gene matches. The CDR3 spans 17 residues. The CDR3: CASSRALGQVSYNEQFF. The CDR3 coding sequence is TGCGCCAGCAGCCGCGCTCTAGGACAGGTTTCCTACAATGAGCAGTTCTTC.

The rearrangement uses TRBV27 and TRBJ2-7; 10 bases map to TRBD1. CDR1 is MNHEY, CDR2 SMNVEV, per germline (reference sequence). V lost 3 bases and J lost 1; bases outside the gene matches: 0. The CDR3 sequence is 14 residues long. The CDR3 coding sequence is TGTGCCAGCAGTTTGGGACAGGGGTCCTACGAGCAGTACTTC. This encodes CASSLGQGSYEQYF.

The chain recombines TRBV7-2 with TRBJ2-3; 9 bases line up with TRBD1. Germline V gives CDR1 SGHTA, CDR2 FQGNSA. V was pared by 5 bases and J by 3 bases, with 9 bases of the junction left unmatched. This CDR3 comprises 16 residues. This CDR3 is CASSGTGTGSTDTQYF. The DNA for the CDR3 is TGTGCCAGCAGCGGAACGGGGACAGGGTCGACAGATACGCAGTATTTT.

V usage is TRBV5-1 and J usage is TRBJ1-2, with D tentatively TRBD1 (5 bases). The length of the CDR3 is 12 residues. Germline lookup yields CDR1 SGHRS and CDR2 YFSETQ. The germline V and J ends were trimmed by 2 bases and 7 bases, with 9 bases remaining between them. CDR3 sequence: CASSFQGVGYTF. The CDR3 DNA follows: TGCGCCAGCAGCTTCCAGGGCGTTGGCTACACCTTC.

This clone was observed once. This chain joins TRBV27 and TRBJ2-7, with 7 bases identical to TRBD1. The germline CDR1 and CDR2 sequences are MNHEY and SMNVEV (reference sequence). The trim removed 2 bases at V and 3 bases at J, leaving 4 bases unmatched. CDR3 length equals 14 residues. CDR3 DNA sequence: TGTGCCAGCAGTTTAAGGGGACAGAGCTACGAGCAGTACTTC. Translation: CASSLRGQSYEQYF.

The V and J genes are TRBV6-5 and TRBJ1-6, with 8 bases aligning to TRBD1. The CDR3 is made up of 15 amino acids. The germline V gene encodes CDR1 MNHEY and CDR2 SVGAGI. Losses at the gene ends were 4 bases for V and 8 bases for J; bases not matched to a gene: 7. The CDR3 DNA reads TGTGCCAGCAGTTTAAGACAGGGGTATGATTCACCCCTCCACTTT. This codes for CASSLRQGYDSPLHF.

This chain connects TRBV27 to TRBJ1-2, with D hard to call. Per germline, CDR1 MNHEY and CDR2 SMNVEV (reference sequence). Trimming took 6 bases from V and 2 from J, leaving 4 bases between them. CDR3 length: 11 residues. The CDR3 nucleotides read TGTGCCAGCAGGAGCAACTATGGCTACACCTTC. Protein: CASRSNYGYTF.

The V gene is TRBV7-9, the J gene TRBJ2-7, with 13 positions matching TRBD2. The CDR3 length is 18 residues. CDR1 is SEHNR and CDR2 is FQNEAQ in the germline V gene (reference sequence). Unmatched junction bases numbered 9, after V lost 3 bases and J lost 1 base. CDR3 DNA sequence: TGTGCCAGCAGCTTCGGGACTAGCGGGGCCGGGGTATCCTACGAGCAGTACTTC. Residues: CASSFGTSGAGVSYEQYF.

CDR3 bases: TGTGCCAGCAGCTTGTGGGGCGGGGGGACAGATACGCAGTATTTT. Translated: CASSLWGGGTDTQYF. The chain combines TRBV5-6 with TRBJ2-3, with 8 bases identical to TRBD2. Looked up from germline, CDR1 is SGHDT and CDR2 is YYEEEE. The CDR3 totals 15 residues. The V segment lost 1 base and the J segment 3 bases; nucleotides outside the gene matches: 4.

The chain links TRBV4-1 to TRBJ1-2; 9 bases are shared with TRBD1. V was pared by 4 bases and J by 1 base, with 7 bases of the junction left unmatched. Germline V lookup: CDR1 MGHRA, CDR2 YSYEKL. This CDR3 has 16 residues. The CDR3 loop is CASSPTPGQGNYGYTF. The CDR3, as DNA: TGCGCCAGCAGCCCTACCCCGGGACAGGGTAACTATGGCTACACCTTC.

The table lists this clone with a count of one. The rearrangement joins TRBV11-2 to TRBJ2-2, with unresolved D. Germline assignment: CDR1 SGHAT and CDR2 FQNNGV. V was pared by 5 bases and J by 4 bases, with 11 bases between. CDR3 size: 14 residues. The CDR3 is CASSPVPLTGELFF. In DNA, the CDR3 is TGTGCCAGCAGCCCAGTCCCCCTCACCGGGGAGCTGTTTTTT.

The V and J genes are TRBV10-1 and TRBJ2-7, with 10 bases aligning to TRBD1. This CDR3 comprises 15 residues. CDR1 and CDR2 from the germline V gene are WNHNN and SYGVQD (reference sequence). Losses at the gene ends were 3 bases for V and 9 bases for J; bases not matched to a gene: 11. CDR3 in DNA: TGCGCCAGCAGTGATCGAGGACAGGGGGGTTTCAGGCAGTACTTC. This encodes CASSDRGQGGFRQYF.

The chain links TRBV28 to TRBJ2-5; D uncertain. Per the germline V gene, CDR1 is MDHEN and CDR2 is SYDVKM. Trimming shortened V by 6 bases and J by 2 bases, and 10 bases separated the two germline ends. CDR3 length: 13 residues. CDR3: CASRSFAQETQYF. The DNA of the CDR3 is TGTGCCAGCAGGTCTTTTGCACAAGAGACCCAGTACTTC.

The V gene is TRBV5-6, the J gene TRBJ1-5; 10 bases are a match to TRBD1. The CDR3 sequence is 16 residues long. V lost 2 bases, J lost 7 bases, and 9 bases stayed unmatched. Looked up from germline, CDR1 is SGHDT and CDR2 is YYEEEE. The CDR3 region has the DNA TGTGCCAGCAGCTTTTTCCGGACAGGGGGTAAACAGCCCCAGCATTTT. Protein sequence: CASSFFRTGGKQPQHF.

The chain couples TRBV4-1 to TRBJ2-5; D perhaps matches TRBD2 (5 bases). V was pared by 4 bases and J by 2 bases, with 8 bases between. This CDR3 is 13 amino acids long. Germline-derived CDR1 and CDR2 are MGHRA and YSYEKL. Here the CDR3 DNA reads TGCGCCAGCAGCCTACCGGGGCAAGAGACCCAGTACTTC. The encoded protein is CASSLPGQETQYF.

The chain employs TRBV11-2 and TRBJ2-1, with a tentative D call TRBD2 (6 bases). The CDR3 is 16 amino acids. Germline-derived CDR1 and CDR2 are SGHAT and FQNNGV. The V gene lost 1 base and the J gene lost 0 bases, with 10 bases spanning the gap. This CDR3 reads CASSLVAGSSYNEQFF. The CDR3 DNA is TGTGCCAGCAGCTTAGTGGCGGGAAGCTCCTACAATGAGCAGTTCTTC.